This section outlines one T cell receptor beta chain sequence together with its context. Its target is not known. Healthy individuals of Caucasian origin from Russia, aged about 6 to 95, served as donors. Germline trimming cut 5 bases from V and 6 bases from J; bases unmatched to any gene: 15. There are 17 residues in the CDR3. Primed by a sample-barcoded 5' primer and a J-beta primer mix, a second PCR proceeded for 7 to 11 cycles. Each cDNA was tagged by a template-switch adaptor containing 12 random nucleotides. MiXCR, applied by TCRdb to the 5' RACE reads, yields one record per CDR3 protein. The table shows about 630,000 distinct CDR3 sequences, with around 20% occurring only once. This sample is part of a study of blood T cells in healthy people across ages. General study results and limits: More naive CD4+ cells and higher diversity marked long-lived donors relative to aged donors. TCR beta diversity was tightly associated with the proportion of naive T cells.

Specimen: blood. The chain combines TRBV12-3 or TRBV12-4 with TRBJ2-2; 7 nucleotides align to TRBD1. This receptor was taken from a man in his 70s in good health. This CDR3 reads CASSRPDRRYLAGELFF. CDR3 in DNA: TGTGCCAGCAGTCGCCCGGACAGGAGATACCTAGCCGGGGAGCTGTTTTTT.